This TCR beta chain was found in a study of blood T cell repertoires in COVID-19. On the study more broadly: From the United States, Italy and Spain came samples of acute and convalescent COVID-19. PBMCs, B-cell-depleted T cells, or T cells were the source of the cDNA or gDNA that made up the material.

Per the authors' pipeline: Reference gene primer amplification in the assay estimated nucleated cell counts. Libraries were prepared by immunoSEQ multiplex PCR; TCRdb keeps only in-frame clonotypes and omits some of them. The V and J calls and clone size come from that table; D and trimming were worked out from the DNA. Of roughly 150,000 clones listed, over 70% are singletons. The germline CDR1 and CDR2 sequences are LGHNA and YNFKEQ. The CDR3 runs to 16 residues. V was shortened by 7 bases and J by 2 bases, with 15 bases between the two germline ends. This TCR derives from a woman aged 70 to 79 who had recovered from COVID-19. Sequencing used peripheral blood. This chain joins TRBV4-2 and TRBJ2-6, with D perhaps TRBD2 (6 bases). The DNA for the CDR3 is TGTGCCAGCACGGGTCTGGGGGGTACTGGGGCCAACGTCCTGACTTTC. This gives the protein CASTGLGGTGANVLTF.